This T cell receptor (beta chain) was captured by sequencing in a study of OX40 agonist ivuxolimab in advanced cancers. Overall study: Dose-escalation patients were diagnosed with hepatocellular carcinoma, melanoma, renal cell cancer or head and neck cancer.

Sequencing used immunoSEQ multiplex PCR; TCRdb keeps in-frame clones, though not all of them. The sample shows approximately 74,000 clones, 90% of them seen only once. CDR1 KGHSH and CDR2 LQKENI come from the germline V gene. V lost 2 bases and J lost 3, with 8 bases in between. The CDR3 runs to 14 residues. The sequencing here drew on CD4+ or CD8+ T cells sorted from blood, taken in a trial of the OX40 agonist ivuxolimab. The chain recombines TRBV18 with TRBJ2-1; D perhaps matches TRBD1 (6 bases). This TCR was recovered from an adult with an advanced solid tumor such as melanoma, head and neck, liver or kidney cancer. The CDR3 coding sequence is TGTGCCAGCTCACCAGGGACAAACTACAATGAGCAGTTCTTC. Its protein is CASSPGTNYNEQFF.